This T cell receptor (beta chain) derives from a study of cytomegalovirus exposure and HLA in healthy donors. This PCR relied on a set of 60 Vbeta primers and 13 Jbeta primers. Profiled with immunoSEQ multiplex PCR; TCRdb holds only in-frame clones, not every one. The sample comprises about 150,000 clones, 84% of which are singletons, and 0.38% rests with the top ten. This clone was picked up one time. Trimming removed 1 base from V and 4 bases from J; junction bases left unmatched: 9. The germline V gene has CDR1 SEHNR and CDR2 FQNEAQ (reference sequence). The CDR3 contains 16 residues. The specimen sequenced was PBMCs. This chain links TRBV7-9 with TRBJ2-7; TRBD2 matches at 8 bases. This TCR came from a boy between 2 and 10 years old in good health and CMV-seronegative. CDR3 loop: CASSLGPAGAKYEQYF. The CDR3 nucleotides are TGTGCCAGCAGCTTAGGGCCAGCGGGAGCTAAGTACGAGCAGTACTTC.